These 9 T cell receptor beta chains originate from one sample sequenced in a study of OX40 agonist ivuxolimab in advanced cancers. Generated by immunoSEQ multiplex PCR, the TCRdb table keeps only in-frame clones and is missing some. The table records under 80,000 clones, more than 80% of them present only once. The sample in question was CD4+ or CD8+ T cells sorted from blood, obtained in a trial of the OX40 agonist ivuxolimab. The receptors were sampled from an adult with an advanced solid tumor such as melanoma, head and neck, liver or kidney cancer.

This clone was recorded a few times. The chain couples TRBV6-6 to TRBJ1-3, with a possible D match to TRBD1 (6 bases). Trimming removed 0 bases at V and 4 bases at J, with 10 bases between. In germline, CDR1 is MNHNY, CDR2 SVGAGI (reference sequence). This CDR3 has 15 residues. The CDR3: CASSYSGDIGNTIYF. The CDR3 nucleotides are TGTGCCAGCAGTTACTCGGGGGACATAGGAAACACCATATATTTT.

J is TRBJ2-7 and V is TRBV10-3, with a possible D match to TRBD2 (6 bases). V gave up 2 bases and J gave up 0 bases, with 11 bases separating them. This CDR3 has 15 residues. CDR1 is ENHRY, CDR2 SYGVKD, per germline. CDR3 in DNA: TGTGCCATCAGTGAGCCCCGGGGGAGCTCCTACGAGCAGTACTTC. Protein sequence: CAISEPRGSSYEQYF.

The chain couples TRBV19 to TRBJ1-1; TRBD1 matches at 7 bases. J lost 9 bases, V lost 5 bases, and 6 bases had no gene match. CDR1 LNHDA and CDR2 SQIVND come from the germline V gene (reference sequence). This CDR3 is 12 amino acids long. This CDR3 is CASSLEQGKAFF. The CDR3 bases are TGTGCCAGTAGTTTGGAACAGGGGAAAGCTTTCTTT.

The chain joins TRBV18 to TRBJ2-6; the D gene is possibly TRBD1 (5 bases). This CDR3 is 16 amino acids long. Germline CDR1 and CDR2: KGHSH and LQKENI. The germline V and J ends were trimmed by 8 bases and 0 bases, with 14 bases remaining between them. The CDR3 nucleotides are TGTGCCAGCAAACTGACAGCAAACTCTGGGGCCAACGTCCTGACTTTC. Its translation is CASKLTANSGANVLTF.

This chain links TRBV7-8 with TRBJ1-2; 8 bases agree with TRBD1. V lost 1 base, J lost 6 bases, and 10 bases stayed unmatched. The CDR3 consists of 16 residues. The germline V gene encodes CDR1 SGHVS and CDR2 FQNEAQ. CDR3 loop: CASSLVRQGASNGYTF. In DNA, the CDR3 is TGTGCCAGCAGCTTAGTCCGGCAGGGGGCTAGCAATGGCTACACCTTC.

The V gene is TRBV7-2, the J gene TRBJ2-3; TRBD1 matches at 7 bases. The CDR3 is 14 amino acids. Germline CDR1 SGHTA, CDR2 FQGNSA. Trimming removed 5 bases from V and 1 base from J; junction bases left unmatched: 3. The CDR3 DNA sequence: TGTGCCAGCAGCATGAGGGGGCGCACAGATACGCAGTATTTT. This encodes CASSMRGRTDTQYF.

This sequence joins TRBV7-9 and TRBJ1-2; D is unresolved. Germline CDR1 reads SEHNR; CDR2 reads FQNEAQ (reference sequence). Deletions cut 2 bases from V and 9 bases from J, with 13 bases between. The CDR3 loop spans 13 amino acids. The CDR3 DNA sequence: TGTGCCAGCAGCTTACCCCCCCCAGGCCGCTACACCTTC. As protein: CASSLPPPGRYTF.

The chain recombines TRBV9 with TRBJ1-5; possible D gene TRBD1, 5 bases. This CDR3 is built from 15 residues. Trimming pared 4 bases from V and 1 base from J, leaving 12 bases between. Per the germline V gene, CDR1 is SGDLS and CDR2 is YYNGEE. CDR3 nucleotide sequence: TGTGCCAGCAGCCCAAACGGGGGGAGCAATCAGCCCCAGCATTTT. Its translation: CASSPNGGSNQPQHF.

The chain links TRBV6-1 to TRBJ1-5; D not resolved. Germline-derived CDR1 and CDR2 are MNHNS and SASEGT. Trimming left V 2 bases short and J 6 bases short, with 8 bases between. This CDR3 region has 13 residues. The CDR3 is CASSERVGQPQHF. CDR3 nucleotides: TGTGCCAGCAGTGAAAGGGTCGGTCAGCCCCAGCATTTT.